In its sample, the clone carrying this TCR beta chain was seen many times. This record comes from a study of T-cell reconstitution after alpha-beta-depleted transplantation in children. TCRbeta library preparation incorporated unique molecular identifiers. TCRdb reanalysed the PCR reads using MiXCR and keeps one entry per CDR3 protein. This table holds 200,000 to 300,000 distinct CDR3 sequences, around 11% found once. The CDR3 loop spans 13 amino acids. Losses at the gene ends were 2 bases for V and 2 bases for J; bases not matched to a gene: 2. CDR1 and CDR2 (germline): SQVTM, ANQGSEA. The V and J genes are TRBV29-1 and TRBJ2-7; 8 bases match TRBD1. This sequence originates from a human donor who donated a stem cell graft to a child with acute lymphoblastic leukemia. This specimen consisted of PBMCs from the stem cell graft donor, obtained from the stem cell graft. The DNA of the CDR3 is TGCAGCGTTGAACCCAGGGGGCCCTACGAGCAGTACTTC. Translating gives CSVEPRGPYEQYF.